These 18 T cell receptor beta chains originate from one sample sequenced in a study of blood T cell repertoires in COVID-19. Profiled with immunoSEQ multiplex PCR; TCRdb holds only in-frame clones, not every one. In the table there are around 75,000 clones, around 90% of which are singletons. The material sequenced was peripheral blood. The receptors originated from a human donor in a cohort sampled during active COVID-19.

J is TRBJ1-1 and V is TRBV11-1; the D gene is possibly TRBD1 (6 bases). This CDR3 contains 15 residues. CDR1 and CDR2 from the germline V gene are SGHAT and FQDESV (reference sequence). Between the trimmed V and J ends, which lost 5 bases and 7 bases, there was a span of 20 bases. The CDR3 DNA reads TGTGCCAGCAGCCGCCGGGGAGGGGGGCAGCGTGAAGCTTTCTTT. The encoded protein is CASSRRGGGQREAFF.

This clone was detected only a few times. This CDR3 is CASSRTGYGYTF. In nucleotides, the CDR3 is TGTGCCAGCAGCCGGACAGGGTATGGCTACACCTTC. The rearrangement joins TRBV3-1 (or the pseudogene TRBV3-2) to TRBJ1-2, with TRBD1 matching 8 bases. This CDR3 contains 12 residues. V gave up 4 bases and J gave up 5 bases; unmatched junction bases: 0. Looked up from germline, CDR1 is LGHDT and CDR2 is YNNKEL (reference sequence).

This clone was detected only once. The chain uses TRBV4-1 and TRBJ2-5; D gene uncertain. This CDR3 contains 15 residues. V gave up 1 base and J gave up 4 bases, with 13 bases separating them. Per the germline V gene, CDR1 is MGHRA and CDR2 is YSYEKL. CDR3 residues: CASSQVESLVETQYF. The CDR3 DNA follows: TGCGCCAGCAGCCAAGTGGAGAGTCTAGTAGAGACCCAGTACTTC.

The gene calls are TRBV5-6 and TRBJ2-5; D is perhaps TRBD1 (5 bases). V dropped 1 base and J dropped 4 bases, with 8 bases sitting between them. The length of the CDR3 is 13 residues. From germline, CDR1 is SGHDT and CDR2 YYEEEE. In DNA form, the CDR3 reads TGTGCCAGCAGCTTGCAGGGATCAGAGACCCAGTACTTC. Amino acid sequence: CASSLQGSETQYF.

V gene TRBV28 combines with J gene TRBJ1-2, with D uncertain. The V gene lost 6 bases and the J gene lost 3 bases, with 5 bases spanning the gap. The CDR3 loop spans 11 amino acids. Per the germline V gene, CDR1 is MDHEN and CDR2 is SYDVKM. The CDR3 is CASSSDYGYTF. The CDR3, as DNA: TGTGCCAGCAGCTCTGACTATGGCTACACCTTC.

This clone was recorded only once. The V call is TRBV28, the J call TRBJ2-4; D may be TRBD1 (5 bases). Germline CDR1 is MDHEN and CDR2 is SYDVKM. Trimming took 3 bases from V and 2 from J, leaving 8 bases between them. The CDR3 has 14 residues. This CDR3 reads CASSFSGSKNIQYF. The CDR3 DNA sequence: TGTGCCAGCAGTTTCTCAGGGTCCAAAAACATTCAGTACTTC.

The chain is built from TRBV24-1 and TRBJ2-3; 8 nucleotides align to TRBD2. Germline CDR1 KGHDR, CDR2 SFDVKD. J lost 3 bases, V lost 5 bases, and 12 bases had no gene match. This CDR3 contains 17 residues. The CDR3 spells CATSGSGSQDMTDTQYF. CDR3 nucleotides: TGTGCCACCAGTGGGAGCGGGAGCCAGGATATGACAGATACGCAGTATTTT.

This chain uses TRBV5-1 with TRBJ2-3; the D gene is possibly TRBD1 (5 bases). The CDR3 contains 15 residues. In germline, CDR1 is SGHRS, CDR2 YFSETQ. Trimming cost V 3 bases and J 6 bases, with 17 bases left between them. The CDR3 protein is CASSSPDTGGDTQYF. As DNA, the CDR3 is TGCGCCAGCAGCTCGCCCGACACAGGTGGGGATACGCAGTATTTT.

The rearrangement joins TRBV27 to TRBJ2-5, with D tentatively TRBD2 (5 bases). The CDR3 runs to 13 residues. With 6 bases removed from V and 7 bases from J, the gap between germline ends came to 15 bases. Looked up from germline, CDR1 is MNHEY and CDR2 is SMNVEV (reference sequence). DNA of the CDR3: TGTGCCAGCAGCCCGCTGGTCGAGGGGACCCAGTACTTC. Its translation is CASSPLVEGTQYF.

The gene calls are TRBV19 and TRBJ2-5; 7 bases map to TRBD1. The ends lost 7 bases at V and 5 bases at J; junction bases unmatched: 7. The CDR3 has 13 amino acids. The germline V gene has CDR1 LNHDA and CDR2 SQIVND (reference sequence). The CDR3 coding sequence is TGTGCCAGTACCCAAGGACAGGCGGAGACCCAGTACTTC. Translating gives CASTQGQAETQYF.

By share, this clone counts as medium-sized. The chain carries TRBV4-1 and TRBJ1-2; 9 bases fit TRBD1. V shed 4 bases, J shed 6 bases, and the junction held 9 bases outside the gene matches. The V gene's germline CDR1 is MGHRA and CDR2 YSYEKL. The length of the CDR3 is 15 residues. This CDR3 is CASSPSGQGRDGYTF. The CDR3 nucleotides read TGCGCCAGCAGCCCTTCGGGACAGGGAAGAGATGGCTACACCTTC.

The genes are TRBV6-5 and TRBJ2-7, with D possibly TRBD2 on 5 matching bases. V shed 4 bases and J shed 2 bases, with 12 bases lying between them. This CDR3 comprises 14 residues. From germline, CDR1 is MNHEY and CDR2 SVGAGI. CDR3 in amino acids: CASSSATNTYEQYF. CDR3 coding DNA: TGTGCCAGCAGTTCAGCGACTAACACCTACGAGCAGTACTTC.

V and J are TRBV19 and TRBJ1-1; TRBD1 aligns across 8 bases. The CDR3 consists of 16 residues. Germline CDR1 reads LNHDA; CDR2 reads SQIVND (reference sequence). V lost 5 bases to trimming and J lost 5 bases; unmatched junction nucleotides: 13. The CDR3 region is CASSFTTGGVSTEAFF. Here the CDR3 DNA reads TGTGCCAGTAGTTTCACCACAGGGGGAGTGAGTACTGAAGCTTTCTTT. The full variable domain, completed using reference TRBV19 and TRBJ1-1, is DGGITQSPKYLFRKEGQNVTLSCEQNLNHDAMYWYRQDPGQGLRLIYYSQIVNDFQKGDIAEGYSVSREKKESFPLTVTSAQKNPTAFYLCASSFTTGGVSTEAFFGQGTRLTVV.

J is TRBJ1-4 and V is TRBV12-5, with TRBD1 matching over 8 bases. This CDR3 spans 16 amino acids. In germline, CDR1 is LGHNT, CDR2 FRNRAP. J was trimmed by 5 bases and V by 0 bases; bases with no gene match: 5. The CDR3 reads CASGLVIRGRNEKLFF. CDR3 bases: TGTGCTAGTGGTTTGGTAATCAGGGGGCGAAATGAAAAACTGTTTTTT.

The genes are TRBV5-1 and TRBJ2-7; D call uncertain. V dropped 4 bases and J dropped 1 base, with 9 bases sitting between them. Germline assignment: CDR1 SGHRS and CDR2 YFSETQ. The CDR3 is 13 amino acids. The CDR3, as DNA: TGCGCCAGCAGCCAAGCCATTTCCTACGAGCAGTACTTC. Translation gives CASSQAISYEQYF.

The chain combines TRBV18 with TRBJ2-1; maybe TRBD1 (5 bases). The V end lost 3 bases, the J end lost 8 bases, and 14 bases lay between the germline ends. CDR1 is KGHSH, CDR2 LQKENI, per germline. The CDR3 has 14 amino acids. Here the CDR3 reads CASSPPGRVHEQFF. For the CDR3, the DNA is TGTGCCAGCTCACCCCCGGGCAGGGTCCATGAGCAGTTCTTC.

This chain links TRBV3-1 (or the pseudogene TRBV3-2) with TRBJ1-6, with D possibly TRBD1 on 5 matching bases. Between the trimmed V and J ends, which lost 4 bases and 10 bases, there was a span of 20 bases. Germline CDR1 reads LGHDT; CDR2 reads YNNKEL (reference sequence). This CDR3 comprises 16 residues. CDR3 loop: CASSPGGGSMESPLHF. In DNA form, the CDR3 reads TGTGCCAGCAGCCCCGGTGGGGGGTCTATGGAATCACCCCTCCACTTT.

The chain employs TRBV27 and TRBJ2-1, with D tentatively TRBD2 (5 bases). There are 13 residues in the CDR3. Germline-derived CDR1 and CDR2 are MNHEY and SMNVEV (reference sequence). V lost 6 bases to trimming and J lost 5 bases, with 11 bases between them. DNA for the CDR3: TGTGCCAGCAGCCGAGGACTTAACAATGAGCAGTTCTTC. As protein: CASSRGLNNEQFF.